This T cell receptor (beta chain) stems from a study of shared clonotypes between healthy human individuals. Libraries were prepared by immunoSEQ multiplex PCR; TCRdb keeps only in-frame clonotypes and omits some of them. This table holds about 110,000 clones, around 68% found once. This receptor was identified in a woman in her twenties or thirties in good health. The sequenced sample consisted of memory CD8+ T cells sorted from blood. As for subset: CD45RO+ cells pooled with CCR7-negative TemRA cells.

The CDR3 region is CASSILLGSYEQYF. The CDR3 DNA sequence: TGTGCCAGTAGTATCTTACTAGGGTCCTACGAGCAGTACTTC. The chain employs TRBV19 and TRBJ2-7; TRBD2 is a possible D gene (5 bases). The germline V gene encodes CDR1 LNHDA and CDR2 SQIVND (reference sequence). The CDR3 has 14 amino acids. V was cut by 3 bases and J by 1 base, with 10 bases left in between.